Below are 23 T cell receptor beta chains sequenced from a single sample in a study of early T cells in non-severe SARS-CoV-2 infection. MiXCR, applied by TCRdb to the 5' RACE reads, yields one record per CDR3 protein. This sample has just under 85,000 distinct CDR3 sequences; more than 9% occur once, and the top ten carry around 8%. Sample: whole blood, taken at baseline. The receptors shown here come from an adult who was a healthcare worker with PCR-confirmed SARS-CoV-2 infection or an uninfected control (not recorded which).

The CDR3 bases are TGTGCCAGCAACGACAGGGGACGAACAGATACGCAGTATTTT. This codes for CASNDRGRTDTQYF. V is TRBV12-3 or TRBV12-4 and J is TRBJ2-3; 8 bases map to TRBD1. The CDR3 runs 14 residues. The V and J ends lost 7 bases and 3 bases, in that order; junction bases with no gene match: 6.

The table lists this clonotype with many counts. The CDR3 loop reads CASSLTNGRGETQYF. CDR3 DNA: TGTGCCAGCAGCTTAACAAACGGCCGGGGAGAGACCCAGTACTTC. This chain links TRBV7-3 with TRBJ2-5; D is possibly TRBD2 (5 bases). CDR1 and CDR2 from the germline V gene are SGHTA and FQGTGA. V was clipped by 0 bases and J by 4 bases, with 12 bases between them. This CDR3 is built from 15 residues.

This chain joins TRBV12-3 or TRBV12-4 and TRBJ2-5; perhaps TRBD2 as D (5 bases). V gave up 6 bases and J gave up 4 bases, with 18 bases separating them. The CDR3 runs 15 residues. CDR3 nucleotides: TGTGCCAGCAGCATGGCCCCCGTTGCGGGAGAGACCCAGTACTTC. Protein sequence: CASSMAPVAGETQYF.

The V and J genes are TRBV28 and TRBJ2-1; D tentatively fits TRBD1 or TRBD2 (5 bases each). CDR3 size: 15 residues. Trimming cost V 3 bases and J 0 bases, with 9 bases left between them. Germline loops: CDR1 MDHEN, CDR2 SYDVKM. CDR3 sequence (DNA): TGTGCCAGCAGTTTGGGGGTTAGCTCCTACAATGAGCAGTTCTTC. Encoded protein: CASSLGVSSYNEQFF.

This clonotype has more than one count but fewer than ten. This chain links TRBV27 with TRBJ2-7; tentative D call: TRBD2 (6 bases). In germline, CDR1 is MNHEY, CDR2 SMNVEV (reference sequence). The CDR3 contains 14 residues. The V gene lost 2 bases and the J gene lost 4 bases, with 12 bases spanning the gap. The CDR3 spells CASSLASGWYEQYF. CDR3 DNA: TGTGCCAGCAGTTTAGCCAGCGGGTGGTACGAGCAGTACTTC.

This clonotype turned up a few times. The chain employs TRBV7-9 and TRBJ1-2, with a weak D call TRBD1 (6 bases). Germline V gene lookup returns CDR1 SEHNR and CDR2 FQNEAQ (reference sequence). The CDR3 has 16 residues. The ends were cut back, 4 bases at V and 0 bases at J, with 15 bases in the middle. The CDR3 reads CASSSREQGTNYGYTF. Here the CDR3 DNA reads TGTGCCAGCAGCTCCCGCGAACAGGGCACTAACTATGGCTACACCTTC. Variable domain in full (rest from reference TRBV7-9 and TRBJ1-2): DTGVSQNPRHKITKRGQNVTFRCDPISEHNRLYWYRQTLGQGPEFLTYFQNEAQLEKSRLLSDRFSAERPKGSFSTLEIQRTEQGDSAMYLCASSSREQGTNYGYTFGSGTRLTVV.

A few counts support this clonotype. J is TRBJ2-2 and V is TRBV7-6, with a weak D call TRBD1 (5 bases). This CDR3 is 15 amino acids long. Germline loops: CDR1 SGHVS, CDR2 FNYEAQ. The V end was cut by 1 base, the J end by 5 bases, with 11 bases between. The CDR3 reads CASSLVRQGTGELFF. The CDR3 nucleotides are TGTGCCAGCAGCTTAGTCCGCCAGGGAACCGGGGAGCTGTTTTTT.

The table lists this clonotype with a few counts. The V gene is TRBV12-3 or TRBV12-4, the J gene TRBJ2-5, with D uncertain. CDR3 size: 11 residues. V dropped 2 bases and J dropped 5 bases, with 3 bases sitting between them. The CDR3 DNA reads TGTGCCAGCAGTTTATTGGAGACCCAGTACTTC. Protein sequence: CASSLLETQYF.

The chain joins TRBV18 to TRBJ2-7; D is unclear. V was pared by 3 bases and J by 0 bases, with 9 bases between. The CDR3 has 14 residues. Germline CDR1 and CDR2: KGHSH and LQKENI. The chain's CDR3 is CASSPADNSYEQYF. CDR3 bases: TGTGCCAGCTCACCGGCCGACAACTCCTACGAGCAGTACTTC.

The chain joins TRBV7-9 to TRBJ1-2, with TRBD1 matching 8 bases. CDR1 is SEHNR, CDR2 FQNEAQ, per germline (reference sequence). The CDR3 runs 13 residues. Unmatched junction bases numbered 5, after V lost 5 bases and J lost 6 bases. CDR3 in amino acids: CASSPGQEHGYTF. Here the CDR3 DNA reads TGTGCCAGCAGCCCGGGACAGGAGCATGGCTACACCTTC.

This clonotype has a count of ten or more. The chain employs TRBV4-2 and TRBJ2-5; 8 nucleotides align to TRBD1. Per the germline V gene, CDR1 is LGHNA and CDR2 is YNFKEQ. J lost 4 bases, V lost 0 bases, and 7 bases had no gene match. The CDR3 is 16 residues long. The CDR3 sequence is CASSQELQGAGETQYF. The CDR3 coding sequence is TGTGCCAGCAGCCAAGAGCTTCAGGGGGCCGGAGAGACCCAGTACTTC.

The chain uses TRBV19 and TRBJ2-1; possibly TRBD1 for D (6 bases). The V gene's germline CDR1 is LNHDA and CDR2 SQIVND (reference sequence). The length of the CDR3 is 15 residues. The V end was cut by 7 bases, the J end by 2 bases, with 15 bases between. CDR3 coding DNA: TGTGCCAGTACTCACGGGACACTTCCCTACAATGAGCAGTTCTTC. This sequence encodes CASTHGTLPYNEQFF.

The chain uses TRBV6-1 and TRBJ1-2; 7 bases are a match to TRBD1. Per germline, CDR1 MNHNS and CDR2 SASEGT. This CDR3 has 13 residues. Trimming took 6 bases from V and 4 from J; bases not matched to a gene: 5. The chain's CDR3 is CASRQGRSYGYTF. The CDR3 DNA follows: TGTGCCAGCAGACAGGGGCGATCCTATGGCTACACCTTC.

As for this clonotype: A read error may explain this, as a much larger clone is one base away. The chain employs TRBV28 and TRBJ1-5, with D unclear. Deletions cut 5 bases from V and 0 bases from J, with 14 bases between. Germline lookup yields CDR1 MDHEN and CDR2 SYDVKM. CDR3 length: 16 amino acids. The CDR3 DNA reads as TGTGCCAGCAGTGTCGTGCGGAAACCTAGCAATCAGCCCCAGCATTTT. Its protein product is CASSVVRKPSNQPQHF.

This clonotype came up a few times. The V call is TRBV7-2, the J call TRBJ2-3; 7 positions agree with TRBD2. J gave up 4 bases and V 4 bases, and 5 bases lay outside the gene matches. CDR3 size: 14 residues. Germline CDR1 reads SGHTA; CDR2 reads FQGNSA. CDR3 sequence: CASSSTSPPDTQYF. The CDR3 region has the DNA TGTGCCAGCAGCTCGACTAGCCCCCCAGATACGCAGTATTTT. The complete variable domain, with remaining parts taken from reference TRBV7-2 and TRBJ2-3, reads GAGVSQSPSNKVTEKGKDVELRCDPISGHTALYWYRQSLGQGLEFLIYFQGNSAPDKSGLPSDRFSAERTGGSVSTLTIQRTQQEDSAVYLCASSSTSPPDTQYFGPGTRLTVL.

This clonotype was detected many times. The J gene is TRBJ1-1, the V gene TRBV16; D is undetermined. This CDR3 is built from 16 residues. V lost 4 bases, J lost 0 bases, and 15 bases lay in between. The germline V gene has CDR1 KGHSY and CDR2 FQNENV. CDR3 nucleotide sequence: TGTGCCAGCAGCCCCCAAACGAGGCATATGAACACTGAAGCTTTCTTT. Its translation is CASSPQTRHMNTEAFF. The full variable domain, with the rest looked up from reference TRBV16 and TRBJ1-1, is GEEVAQTPKHLVRGEGQKAKLYCAPIKGHSYVFWYQQVLKNEFKFLISFQNENVFDETGMPKERFSAKCLPNSPCSLEIQATKLEDSAVYFCASSPQTRHMNTEAFFGQGTRLTVV.

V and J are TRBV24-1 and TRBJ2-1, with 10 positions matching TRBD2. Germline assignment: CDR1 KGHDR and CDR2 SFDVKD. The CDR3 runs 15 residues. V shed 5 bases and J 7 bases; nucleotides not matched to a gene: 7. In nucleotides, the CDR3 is TGTGCCACCAGTGTGAGGACTAGCGGTGTTAATGAGCAGTTCTTC. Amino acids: CATSVRTSGVNEQFF.

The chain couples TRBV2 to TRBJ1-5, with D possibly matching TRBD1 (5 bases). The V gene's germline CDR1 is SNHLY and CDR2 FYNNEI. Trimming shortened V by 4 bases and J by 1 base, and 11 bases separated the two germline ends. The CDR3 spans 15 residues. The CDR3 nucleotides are TGTGCCAGCAGTGTGGACGGGGGGAGCAATCAGCCCCAGCATTTT. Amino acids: CASSVDGGSNQPQHF.

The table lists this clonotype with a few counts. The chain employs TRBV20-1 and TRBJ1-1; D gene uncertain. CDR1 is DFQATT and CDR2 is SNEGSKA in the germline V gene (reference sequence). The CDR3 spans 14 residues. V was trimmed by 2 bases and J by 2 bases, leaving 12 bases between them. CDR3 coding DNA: TGCAGTGCTAGATCCAGAGCCAGAAACACTGAAGCTTTCTTT. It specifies CSARSRARNTEAFF.

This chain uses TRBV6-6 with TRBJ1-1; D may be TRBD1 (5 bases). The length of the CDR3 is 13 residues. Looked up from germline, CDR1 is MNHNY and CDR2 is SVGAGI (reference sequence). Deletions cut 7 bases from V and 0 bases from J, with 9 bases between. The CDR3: CASTGTVNTEAFF. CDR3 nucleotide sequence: TGTGCCAGCACGGGGACGGTGAACACTGAAGCTTTCTTT.

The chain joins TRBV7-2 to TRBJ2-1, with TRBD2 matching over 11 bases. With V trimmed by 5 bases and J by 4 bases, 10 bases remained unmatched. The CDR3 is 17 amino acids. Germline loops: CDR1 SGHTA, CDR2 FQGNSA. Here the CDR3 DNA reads TGTGCCAGCAGCATCATTCCTAGCGGGAGGACATACAATGAGCAGTTCTTC. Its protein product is CASSIIPSGRTYNEQFF. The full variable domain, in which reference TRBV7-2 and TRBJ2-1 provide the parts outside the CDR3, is GAGVSQSPSNKVTEKGKDVELRCDPISGHTALYWYRQSLGQGLEFLIYFQGNSAPDKSGLPSDRFSAERTGGSVSTLTIQRTQQEDSAVYLCASSIIPSGRTYNEQFFGPGTRLTVL.

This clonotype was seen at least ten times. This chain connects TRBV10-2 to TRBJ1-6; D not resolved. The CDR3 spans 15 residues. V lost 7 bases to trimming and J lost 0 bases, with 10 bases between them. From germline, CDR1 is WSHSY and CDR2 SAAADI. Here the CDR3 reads CASMRESSYNSPLHF. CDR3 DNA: TGCGCCAGCATGAGGGAGAGCTCCTATAATTCACCCCTCCACTTT.

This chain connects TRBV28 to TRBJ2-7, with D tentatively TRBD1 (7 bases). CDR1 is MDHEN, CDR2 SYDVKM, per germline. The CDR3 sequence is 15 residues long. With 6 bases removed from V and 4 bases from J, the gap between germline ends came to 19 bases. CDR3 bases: TGTGCCAGCAGGATCGCGGGACAGACTAAGTACGAGCAGTACTTC. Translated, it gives CASRIAGQTKYEQYF.